The text below deals with one T cell receptor (beta chain). What it recognizes is unknown. Clones were sequenced by immunoSEQ multiplex PCR, and TCRdb holds only the in-frame ones, with some missing. The sample holds around 2.1 million clones, under 97% seen once. The source of the sample is a study of shared clonotypes between healthy human individuals. Study conclusions and caveats: Limited genetic and exposure-history diversity came from having few donors.

With V trimmed by 2 bases and J by 7 bases, 7 bases remained unmatched. This CDR3 comprises 14 residues. The germline CDR1 and CDR2 sequences are SGHTA and FQGNSA. Sequenced: naive CD4+ T cells sorted from blood. The sample's subset: CD45RA+ positively selected. This receptor was obtained from a man between 18 and 35 years old in good health. The chain is built from TRBV7-2 and TRBJ2-7; TRBD2 matches 8 bases. The CDR3: CASSLRSGTSEQYF. In DNA form, the CDR3 reads TGTGCCAGCAGCTTAAGGTCAGGGACTAGTGAGCAGTACTTC.